The 10 T cell receptor beta chains given below trace back to one sample, sequenced in a study of T-cell reconstitution after alpha-beta-depleted transplantation in children. Findings of the study overall: Newly produced T cells mostly accounted for T-cell counts and diversity one year post-transplant.

Library preparation (for TCRbeta) was performed with unique molecular identifiers. One entry per CDR3 protein, called by TCRdb with MiXCR from the PCR reads. The sample shows around 300,000 distinct CDR3 sequences, 6.5% to 9% of them seen only once. These receptors' targets are unknown. The starting material was peripheral blood, obtained 360 days after TCRalphabeta/CD19-depleted stem cell transplant. The receptors originated from a female patient aged 2-10 years who had a stem cell transplant for Fanconi anemia, so the T cells may come from the graft donor.

This clonotype occurred many times. The chain recombines TRBV11-2 with TRBJ2-5; the D gene is possibly TRBD2 (6 bases). The V gene's germline CDR1 is SGHAT and CDR2 FQNNGV. Trimming shortened V by 0 bases and J by 2 bases, and 19 bases separated the two germline ends. This CDR3 contains 18 residues. The DNA for the CDR3 is TGTGCCAGCAGCTTAGATCATGGGTGGGGCGGGGTACAAGAGACCCAGTACTTC. Protein product: CASSLDHGWGGVQETQYF.

The sample holds many counts of this clonotype. J is TRBJ2-7 and V is TRBV20-1, with a weak D call TRBD2 (7 bases). The V end was cut by 0 bases, the J end by 2 bases, with 14 bases between. CDR1 is DFQATT, CDR2 SNEGSKA, per germline (reference sequence). The CDR3 length is 15 residues. The CDR3 spells CSARDGGGGAYEQYF. The CDR3, as DNA: TGCAGTGCTAGAGATGGTGGGGGGGGCGCCTACGAGCAGTACTTC.

This clonotype was observed at least ten times. The CDR3 bases are TGCAGTGCTAGAGAGAGAGAGAGGGGGTTTCGAGGGGCCGGGATTCAGTACTTC. Protein: CSARERERGFRGAGIQYF. This chain connects TRBV20-1 to TRBJ2-4, with D maybe TRBD1 (6 bases). The CDR3 covers 18 residues. V was trimmed by 0 bases and J by 10 bases, leaving 28 bases between them. Germline CDR1 DFQATT, CDR2 SNEGSKA (reference sequence).

The chain uses TRBV5-1 and TRBJ2-3; TRBD2 matches at 12 bases. With V trimmed by 3 bases and J by 5 bases, 4 bases remained unmatched. Germline CDR1 reads SGHRS; CDR2 reads YFSETQ. The CDR3 has 15 residues. CDR3 loop: CASSSGLAGLDTQYF. Written as DNA, the CDR3 is TGCGCCAGCAGCTCAGGACTAGCGGGGTTAGATACGCAGTATTTT.

Many counts were recorded for this clonotype. The chain combines TRBV5-5 with TRBJ1-2; 7 bases fit TRBD1. J was trimmed by 7 bases and V by 4 bases; bases with no gene match: 16. Germline CDR1 and CDR2: SGHKS and YYEKEE (reference sequence). The length of the CDR3 is 16 residues. The DNA of the CDR3 is TGTGCCAGCAGCGACGACAGGGCAGGCCCGTTGGGTGGCTACACCTTC. It specifies CASSDDRAGPLGGYTF.

This clonotype came up many times. This chain connects TRBV6-1 to TRBJ1-6, with unresolved D. Germline values: CDR1 MNHNS, CDR2 SASEGT. CDR3 length: 13 residues. Trimming pared 6 bases from V and 2 bases from J, leaving 5 bases between. The CDR3: CASSSPYNSPLHF. CDR3 sequence (DNA): TGTGCCAGCAGCTCCCCCTATAATTCACCCCTCCACTTT.

This clonotype was seen ten or more times. The chain couples TRBV5-1 to TRBJ2-3; 9 bases match TRBD1. The V gene end was trimmed by 6 bases and the J gene end by 3 bases; junction bases not matched to a gene: 11. Germline V gives CDR1 SGHRS, CDR2 YFSETQ. This CDR3 region has 16 residues. DNA for the CDR3: TGCGCCAGCAACCATCCGACAGGGGGAGGGACAGATACGCAGTATTTT. Translation gives CASNHPTGGGTDTQYF. Variable domain in full (rest from reference TRBV5-1 and TRBJ2-3): KAGVTQTPRYLIKTRGQQVTLSCSPISGHRSVSWYQQTPGQGLQFLFEYFSETQRNKGNFPGRFSGRQFSNSRSEMNVSTLELGDSALYLCASNHPTGGGTDTQYFGPGTRLTVL.

The rearrangement uses TRBV20-1 and TRBJ2-7; 11 positions match TRBD2. The germline V gene encodes CDR1 DFQATT and CDR2 SNEGSKA (reference sequence). After removal of 7 bases from V and 2 bases from J, the junction contained 7 bases not matched to a gene. There are 14 residues in the CDR3. CDR3: CSVGTSGPPYEQYV. The CDR3 DNA sequence: TGCAGTGTCGGGACTAGCGGCCCCCCCTACGAGCAGTACGTC.

This clonotype appeared a few times. The chain has TRBV14 and TRBJ2-7, with D possibly being TRBD1 (5 bases). V lost 0 bases and J lost 2, with 14 bases in between. Germline lookup yields CDR1 SGHDN and CDR2 FVKESK. CDR3 length: 16 amino acids. The CDR3: CASSQEARALPYEQYF. CDR3 sequence (DNA): TGTGCCAGCAGCCAAGAGGCCAGGGCCCTACCCTACGAGCAGTACTTC.

This clonotype appeared many times. The chain has TRBV6-2 or TRBV6-3 and TRBJ2-1, with TRBD1 as a possible D gene (6 bases). V was trimmed by 2 bases and J by 4 bases, leaving 12 bases between them. This CDR3 has 15 residues. Germline CDR1 and CDR2: MNHEY and SVGEGT. This CDR3 is CASSYPDRYYNEQFF. The CDR3 coding sequence is TGTGCCAGCAGTTACCCGGACAGATATTACAATGAGCAGTTCTTC.